Given below is one T cell receptor (beta chain) in context. The record originates from a study of blood T cell repertoires in COVID-19. Clinical histories supplied by participants themselves formed the basis of cohort assignment. Germline V gene data show CDR1 as MNHEY and CDR2 as SVGAGI. This CDR3 region has 16 residues. V dropped 2 bases and J dropped 2; count of bases not matched to a gene: 5. Clones were read by immunoSEQ multiplex PCR, and TCRdb kept only the in-frame ones, dropping some. This table has about 220,000 clones, 70% to 85% appearing once. The sequence was obtained from a woman aged 55-69 years who had recovered from COVID-19. Sequenced sample: PBMCs or T cells enriched from blood (not recorded which). This chain joins TRBV6-5 and TRBJ2-7; 11 nucleotides align to TRBD2. The CDR3 loop is CASSYAGLAAPYEQYF. The CDR3 region has the DNA TGTGCCAGCAGTTACGCGGGACTAGCGGCTCCCTACGAGCAGTACTTC.